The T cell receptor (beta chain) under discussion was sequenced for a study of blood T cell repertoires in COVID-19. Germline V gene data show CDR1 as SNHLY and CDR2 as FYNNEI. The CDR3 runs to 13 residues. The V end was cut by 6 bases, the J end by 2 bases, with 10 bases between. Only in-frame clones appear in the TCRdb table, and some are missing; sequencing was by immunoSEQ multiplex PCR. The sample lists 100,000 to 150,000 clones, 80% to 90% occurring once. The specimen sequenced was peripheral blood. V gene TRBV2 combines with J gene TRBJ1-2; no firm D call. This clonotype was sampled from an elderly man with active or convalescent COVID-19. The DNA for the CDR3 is TGTGCCAGCAGGCCCGGGGTAAACTATGGCTACACCTTC. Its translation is CASRPGVNYGYTF.